This T cell receptor (beta chain) stems from a study of OX40 agonist ivuxolimab in advanced cancers. Study-wide points: By week 6 at 0.1 to 3.0 mg/kg, blood CD4+ and CD8+ T cells had expanded clonally. There were also nonresponders showing low normalized T-cell clonal expansion. CD8+ T cells (on average) carried more expanded clones than CD4+ T cells. In the expanded peripheral T cells, antigen specificity was never determined.

Profiling relied on immunoSEQ multiplex PCR, and the TCRdb table lists in-frame clones only, not all of them. Altogether about 68,000 clones are present, approximately 90% being singletons, with the ten largest covering about 5.5%. Points on this clone: Its antigen is unidentified.

Trimming left V 1 base short and J 0 bases short, with 7 bases between. CDR1 is MNHNS and CDR2 is SASEGT in the germline V gene. CDR3 size: 15 residues. The receptor comes from an adult with an advanced solid tumor such as melanoma, head and neck, liver or kidney cancer. This specimen was CD4+ or CD8+ T cells sorted from blood, taken in a trial of the OX40 agonist ivuxolimab. The chain recombines TRBV6-1 with TRBJ1-5; D unresolved. CDR3 DNA: TGTGCCAGCAGTGAAGGCATCTATAGCAATCAGCCCCAGCATTTT. It encodes CASSEGIYSNQPQHF.